Listed here is a single T cell receptor (beta chain). Original analysis: Amplification from reference gene primers served as the basis for estimated nucleated cell counts. This table comes from immunoSEQ multiplex PCR, and its TCRdb copy is limited to in-frame clones, with some not included. V, J and clone size are taken as reported in that table, and D and trimming were inferred from the DNA itself. The sample records fewer than 350,000 clones, around 84% being singletons. The data were taken from a study of blood T cell repertoires in COVID-19. For the study at large: Samples of COVID-19 (acute and convalescent) were obtained from the United States, Italy and Spain.

The CDR3 runs to 15 residues. Trimming at V came to 4 bases and at J to 1 base, leaving 8 bases not matched to a gene. Germline V gene lookup returns CDR1 SGHRS and CDR2 YFSETQ. This study enrolled people aged roughly 18 to 89 from around 26 US geographic areas. What the recovered Cohort 3 donors had was two negative PCRs, clearance, or symptom resolution. Source material: PBMCs or T cells enriched from blood (not recorded which). The TCR originated in a woman in her fifties or sixties who had recovered from COVID-19. This chain joins TRBV5-1 and TRBJ2-7, with 7 bases aligning to TRBD1. CDR3 nucleotides: TGCGCCAGCAGCCCCCAAGGGGGCGCGTCCTACGAGCAGTACTTC. Translating it yields CASSPQGGASYEQYF. The complete variable domain, with remaining parts taken from reference TRBV5-1 and TRBJ2-7, reads KAGVTQTPRYLIKTRGQQVTLSCSPISGHRSVSWYQQTPGQGLQFLFEYFSETQRNKGNFPGRFSGRQFSNSRSEMNVSTLELGDSALYLCASSPQGGASYEQYFGPGTRLTVT.